The 8 T cell receptor beta chains given below trace back to one sample, sequenced in a study of regulatory T cells in long-lasting Graves disease. CDR3-region Arm-PCR and iRepertoire HTBI primers produced the TCR beta libraries. TCRdb re-derived calls from the multiplex PCR reads in MiXCR, one entry per CDR3 protein. Among approximately 230,000 distinct CDR3 sequences listed, 15% to 20% were seen once. As to time point: newly diagnosed GD, antithyroid drugs for less than 3 months. PBMC-extracted RNA yielded the TCR library. The sample in question was peripheral blood mononuclear cells (PBMCs), obtained at new diagnosis, from a patient treated with antithyroid drugs. These receptors all come from a female donor with Graves disease.

This clonotype has ten or more counts. This chain connects TRBV20-1 to TRBJ2-1; D is uncertain. Germline V gene sequence: CDR1 DFQATT, CDR2 SNEGSKA (reference sequence). The CDR3 is 14 amino acids. V shed 6 bases and J shed 5 bases, with 17 bases lying between them. As DNA, the CDR3 is TGCAGTGCCGGAGTTCGCGTGTCCCACAATGAGCAGTTCTTC. This translates into CSAGVRVSHNEQFF.

This clonotype was counted only a few times. The CDR3 coding sequence is TGCGCCAGCAGTCCCCCCCGCCGCCGGGACAGGGGGCTCCAAGAGACCCAGTACTTC. Protein product: CASSPPRRRDRGLQETQYF. The chain couples TRBV10-1 to TRBJ2-5, with TRBD1 matching over 12 bases. Germline V gives CDR1 WNHNN, CDR2 SYGVQD (reference sequence). Trimming took 5 bases from V and 1 from J; bases not matched to a gene: 14. The CDR3 loop spans 19 amino acids.

The V call is TRBV2, the J call TRBJ2-5; TRBD2 matches 7 bases. V trimming: 7 bases; J trimming: 1 base; junction bases outside the gene matches: 12. The CDR3 covers 16 residues. Germline CDR1 SNHLY, CDR2 FYNNEI. In DNA, the CDR3 is TGTGCCAGCAACCTCCCCCTGGGGGGGTTCCAAGAGACCCAGTACTTC. Protein sequence: CASNLPLGGFQETQYF.

This sequence joins TRBV20-1 and TRBJ2-5; 14 bases map to TRBD2. The V segment lost 6 bases and the J segment 5 bases; nucleotides outside the gene matches: 8. There are 15 residues in the CDR3. Germline-derived CDR1 and CDR2 are DFQATT and SNEGSKA (reference sequence). CDR3 sequence: CSAGGLAGARETQYF. CDR3 in DNA: TGCAGTGCAGGGGGACTAGCGGGAGCCCGGGAGACCCAGTACTTC.

The V call is TRBV7-2, the J call TRBJ2-5; D is ambiguous. CDR3 size: 14 residues. Between the trimmed V and J ends, which lost 1 base and 3 bases, there was a span of 9 bases. Germline CDR1 and CDR2: SGHTA and FQGNSA. The CDR3 is CASSLVSAKETQYF. The DNA of the CDR3 is TGTGCCAGCAGCTTAGTGTCGGCAAAAGAGACCCAGTACTTC.

Many counts were recorded for this clonotype. The V and J genes are TRBV20-1 and TRBJ2-1; 9 bases are a match to TRBD1. The junction had 14 bases not matched to a gene; V was cut back by 2 bases and J by 12 bases. This CDR3 is built from 15 residues. The V gene's germline CDR1 is DFQATT and CDR2 SNEGSKA (reference sequence). CDR3 sequence reads: CSARTPRDRDPAQFF. The CDR3 DNA is TGCAGTGCTAGAACTCCCCGGGACAGGGACCCAGCGCAGTTCTTC.

The chain couples TRBV7-9 to TRBJ2-1; 7 bases are shared with TRBD2. The CDR3 has 16 amino acids. Trimming took 1 base from V and 6 from J; bases not matched to a gene: 9. Germline V gene data show CDR1 as SEHNR and CDR2 as FQNEAQ (reference sequence). CDR3 loop: CASSLVGGREGNEQFF. The CDR3 DNA sequence: TGTGCCAGCAGCTTAGTAGGCGGGAGAGAAGGCAATGAGCAGTTCTTC. Supplemented by reference TRBV7-9 and TRBJ2-1, the full variable domain reads DTGVSQNPRHKITKRGQNVTFRCDPISEHNRLYWYRQTLGQGPEFLTYFQNEAQLEKSRLLSDRFSAERPKGSFSTLEIQRTEQGDSAMYLCASSLVGGREGNEQFFGPGTRLTVL.

This clonotype was detected many times. The CDR3 nucleotides are TGTGCCTCCCGAAGGGGGACAGGGCCCTACGAGCAGTACTTC. It codes for CASRRGTGPYEQYF. The chain carries TRBV6-1 and TRBJ2-7, with TRBD1 identical over 9 bases. This CDR3 has 14 residues. Germline V gene lookup returns CDR1 MNHNS and CDR2 SASEGT. Germline trimming cut 11 bases from V and 2 bases from J; bases unmatched to any gene: 10.